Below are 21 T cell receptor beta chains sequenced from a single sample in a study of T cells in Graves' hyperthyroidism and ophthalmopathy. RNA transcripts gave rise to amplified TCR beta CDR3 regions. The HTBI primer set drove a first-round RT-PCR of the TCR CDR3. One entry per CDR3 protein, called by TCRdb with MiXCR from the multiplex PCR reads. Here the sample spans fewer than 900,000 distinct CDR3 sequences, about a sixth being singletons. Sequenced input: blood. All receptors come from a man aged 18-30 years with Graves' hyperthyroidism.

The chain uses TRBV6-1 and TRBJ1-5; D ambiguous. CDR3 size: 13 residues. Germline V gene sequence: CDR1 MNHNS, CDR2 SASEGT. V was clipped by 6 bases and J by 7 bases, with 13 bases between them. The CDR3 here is CASSGGPRQPQHF. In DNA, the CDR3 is TGTGCCAGCAGCGGCGGACCCCGCCAGCCCCAGCATTTT.

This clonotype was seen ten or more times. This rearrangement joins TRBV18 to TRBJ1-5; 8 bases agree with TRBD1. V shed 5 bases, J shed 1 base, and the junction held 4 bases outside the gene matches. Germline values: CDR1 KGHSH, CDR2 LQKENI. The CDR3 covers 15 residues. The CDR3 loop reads CASSGQGGSNQPQHF. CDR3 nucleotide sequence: TGTGCCAGCTCAGGACAGGGCGGCAGCAATCAGCCCCAGCATTTT.

CDR3 in amino acids: CASSPRRANEKLFF. CDR3 bases: TGTGCCAGTAGTCCCCGTAGGGCTAATGAAAAACTGTTTTTT. J is TRBJ1-4 and V is TRBV19; D uncertain. The CDR3 sequence is 14 residues long. Trimming cost V 5 bases and J 3 bases, with 10 bases left between them. Germline V CDR1 and CDR2: LNHDA, SQIVND (reference sequence).

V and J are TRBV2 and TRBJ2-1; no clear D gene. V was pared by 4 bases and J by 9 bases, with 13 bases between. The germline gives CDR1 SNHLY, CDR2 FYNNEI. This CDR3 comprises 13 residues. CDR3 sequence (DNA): TGTGCCAGCAGTGTGCGGCACGACACTGAGCAGTTCTTC. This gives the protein CASSVRHDTEQFF.

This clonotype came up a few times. The CDR3 protein is CASSVRPGDSGRGEQFF. CDR3 nucleotide sequence: TGTGCCAGCAGCGTACGGCCCGGGGACTCCGGGAGAGGTGAGCAGTTCTTC. The J gene is TRBJ2-1, the V gene TRBV9; D possibly corresponds to TRBD2 (6 bases). Germline V gene data show CDR1 as SGDLS and CDR2 as YYNGEE. The CDR3 is 17 amino acids. The V end was cut by 1 base, the J end by 9 bases, with 23 bases between.

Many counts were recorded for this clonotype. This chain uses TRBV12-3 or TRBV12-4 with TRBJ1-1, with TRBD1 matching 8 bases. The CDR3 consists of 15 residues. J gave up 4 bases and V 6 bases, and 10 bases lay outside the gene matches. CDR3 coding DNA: TGTGCCAGCAGCTGGCGGACAGGGATGAGCACTGAAGCTTTCTTT. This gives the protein CASSWRTGMSTEAFF.

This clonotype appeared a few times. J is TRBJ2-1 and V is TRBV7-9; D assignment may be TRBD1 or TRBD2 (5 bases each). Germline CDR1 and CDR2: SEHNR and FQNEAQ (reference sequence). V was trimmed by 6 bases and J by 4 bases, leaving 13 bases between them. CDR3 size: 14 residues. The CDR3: CASRDGTIYNEQFF. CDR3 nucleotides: TGTGCCAGCAGAGATGGGACGATTTACAATGAGCAGTTCTTC.

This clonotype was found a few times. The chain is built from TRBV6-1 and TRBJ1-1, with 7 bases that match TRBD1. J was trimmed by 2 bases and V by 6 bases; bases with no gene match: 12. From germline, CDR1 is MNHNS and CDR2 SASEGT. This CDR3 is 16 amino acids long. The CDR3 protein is CASRADRALLNTEAFF. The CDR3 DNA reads TGTGCCAGCAGGGCTGACAGGGCACTCTTAAACACTGAAGCTTTCTTT.

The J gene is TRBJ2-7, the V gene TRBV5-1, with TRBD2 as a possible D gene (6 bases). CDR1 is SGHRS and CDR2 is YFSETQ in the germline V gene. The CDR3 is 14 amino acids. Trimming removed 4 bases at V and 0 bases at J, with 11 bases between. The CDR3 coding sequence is TGCGCCAGCAGCAGAGGGACTGACTCCTACGAGCAGTACTTC. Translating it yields CASSRGTDSYEQYF.

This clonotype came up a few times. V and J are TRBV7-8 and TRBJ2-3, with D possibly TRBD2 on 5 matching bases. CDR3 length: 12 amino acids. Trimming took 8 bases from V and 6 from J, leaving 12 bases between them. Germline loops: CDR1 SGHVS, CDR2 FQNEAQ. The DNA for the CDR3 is TGTGCCAGCGGCGCGGGTCGGGATACGCAGTATTTT. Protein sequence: CASGAGRDTQYF. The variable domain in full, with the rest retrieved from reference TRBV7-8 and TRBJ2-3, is GAGVSQSPRYKVAKRGQDVALRCDPISGHVSLFWYQQALGQGPEFLTYFQNEAQLDKSGLPSDRFFAERPEGSVSTLKIQRTQQEDSAVYLCASGAGRDTQYFGPGTRLTVL.

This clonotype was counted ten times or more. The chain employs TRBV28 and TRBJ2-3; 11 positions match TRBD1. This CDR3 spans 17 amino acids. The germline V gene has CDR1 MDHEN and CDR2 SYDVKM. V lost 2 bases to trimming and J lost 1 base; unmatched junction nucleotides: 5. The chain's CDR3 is CASSLLPGQGGTDTQYF. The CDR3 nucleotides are TGTGCCAGCAGTTTACTTCCGGGACAGGGGGGCACAGATACGCAGTATTTT. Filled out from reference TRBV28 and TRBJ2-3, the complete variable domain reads DVKVTQSSRYLVKRTGEKVFLECVQDMDHENMFWYRQDPGLGLRLIYFSYDVKMKEKGDIPEGYSVSREKKERFSLILESASTNQTSMYLCASSLLPGQGGTDTQYFGPGTRLTVL.

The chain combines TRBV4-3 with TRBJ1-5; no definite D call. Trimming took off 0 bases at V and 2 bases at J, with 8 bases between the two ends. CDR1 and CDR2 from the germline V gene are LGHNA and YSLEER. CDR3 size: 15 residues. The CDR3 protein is CASSQDGRGNQPQHF. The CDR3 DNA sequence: TGCGCCAGCAGCCAAGATGGGCGAGGCAATCAGCCCCAGCATTTT.

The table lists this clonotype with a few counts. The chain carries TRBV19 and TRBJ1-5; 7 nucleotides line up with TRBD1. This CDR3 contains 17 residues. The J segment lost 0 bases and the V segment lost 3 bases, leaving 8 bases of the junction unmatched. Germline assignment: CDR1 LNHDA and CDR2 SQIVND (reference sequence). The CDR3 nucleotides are TGTGCCAGTAGTATTCTGACAGGGTTTTATAGCAATCAGCCCCAGCATTTT. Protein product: CASSILTGFYSNQPQHF.

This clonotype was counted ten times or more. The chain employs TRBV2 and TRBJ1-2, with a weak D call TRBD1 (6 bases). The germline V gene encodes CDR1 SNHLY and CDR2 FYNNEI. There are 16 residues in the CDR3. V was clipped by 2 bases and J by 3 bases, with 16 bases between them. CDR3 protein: CASSERDWGAYYGYTF. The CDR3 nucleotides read TGTGCCAGCAGTGAAAGAGATTGGGGGGCCTACTATGGCTACACCTTC.

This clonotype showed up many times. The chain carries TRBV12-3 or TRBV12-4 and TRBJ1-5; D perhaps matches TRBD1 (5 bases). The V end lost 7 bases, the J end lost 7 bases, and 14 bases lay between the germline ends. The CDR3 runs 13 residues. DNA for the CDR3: TGTGCCAGCAACCCCGACAGTGACCAGCCCCAGCATTTT. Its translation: CASNPDSDQPQHF.

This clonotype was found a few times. CDR3 DNA: TGTGCCAGCAGCCGGGGCGCGTATAATTCACCCCTCCACTTT. This translates into CASSRGAYNSPLHF. The chain recombines TRBV6-1 with TRBJ1-6, with D maybe TRBD1 (5 bases). Germline V gene sequence: CDR1 MNHNS, CDR2 SASEGT. V lost 6 bases to trimming and J lost 4 bases, with 10 bases between them. There are 14 residues in the CDR3.

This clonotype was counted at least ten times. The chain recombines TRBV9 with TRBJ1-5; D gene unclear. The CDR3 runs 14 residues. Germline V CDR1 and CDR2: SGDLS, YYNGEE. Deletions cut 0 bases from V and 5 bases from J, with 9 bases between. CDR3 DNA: TGTGCCAGCAGCGTAGGCCAGGCATATCAGCCCCAGCATTTT. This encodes CASSVGQAYQPQHF.

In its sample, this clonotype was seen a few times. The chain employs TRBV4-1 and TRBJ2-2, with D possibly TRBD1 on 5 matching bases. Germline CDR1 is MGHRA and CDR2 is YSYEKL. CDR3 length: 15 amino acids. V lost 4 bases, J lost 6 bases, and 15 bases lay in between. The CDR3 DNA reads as TGCGCCAGCAGCCCGCACAAGGCAGGGCCCGGGGAGCTGTTTTTT. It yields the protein CASSPHKAGPGELFF.

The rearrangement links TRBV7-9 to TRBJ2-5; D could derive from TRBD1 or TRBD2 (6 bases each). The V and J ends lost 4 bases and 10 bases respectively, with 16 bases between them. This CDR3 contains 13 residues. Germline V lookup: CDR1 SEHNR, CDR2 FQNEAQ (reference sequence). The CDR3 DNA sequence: TGTGCCAGCAGCTCTCCCCCGGGGGCAGGCCAGTACTTC. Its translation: CASSSPPGAGQYF.

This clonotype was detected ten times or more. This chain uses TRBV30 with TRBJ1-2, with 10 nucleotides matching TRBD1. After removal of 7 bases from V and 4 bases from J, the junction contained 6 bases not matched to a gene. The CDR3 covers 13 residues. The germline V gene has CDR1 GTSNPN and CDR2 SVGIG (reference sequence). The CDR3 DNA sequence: TGTGCCTCACTGACAGGGGGCGGCTATGGCTACACCTTC. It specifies CASLTGGGYGYTF.

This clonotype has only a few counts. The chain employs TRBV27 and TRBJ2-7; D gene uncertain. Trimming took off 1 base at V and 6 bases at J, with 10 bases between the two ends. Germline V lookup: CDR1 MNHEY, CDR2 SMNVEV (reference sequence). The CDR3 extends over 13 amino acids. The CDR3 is CASSLLGASEQYF. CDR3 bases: TGTGCCAGCAGTTTATTAGGAGCAAGCGAGCAGTACTTC.